A selection of T cell receptor beta chains follows, all from one sample in a study of shared clonotypes between healthy human individuals. Profiled with immunoSEQ multiplex PCR; TCRdb holds only in-frame clones, not every one. The table lists approximately 740,000 clones, 80% to 95% of them singletons. The sample consisted of naive CD8+ T cells sorted from blood. The receptors derive from a man aged 25 to 45 in good health. Both conserved end residues are part of each CDR3. The D gene is left open where the match is weak. Not every row has a clone size; where given, it reads once, few, many or a size class.

d_call	cdr3_length	clone_size	v_call	j_call	cdr3_nt	cdr3_aa
TRBD1	14	-	TRBV7-2	TRBJ2-7	TGTGCCAGCAGCTTAGAGAGACAGGGCTTTGAGCAGTACTTC	CASSLERQGFEQYF
TRBD1	16	once	TRBV7-6	TRBJ2-1	TGTGCCAGCAGCCCCCGGACAGGGAATCCCTACAATGAGCAGTTCTTC	CASSPRTGNPYNEQFF
-	15	-	TRBV9	TRBJ2-2	TGTGCCAGCAGCGTCGCACAGACCAACACCGGGGAGCTGTTTTTT	CASSVAQTNTGELFF
TRBD1	16	-	TRBV14	TRBJ1-5	TGTGCCAGCAGCCACAGACAGGGGGCATACAATCAGCCCCAGCATTTT	CASSHRQGAYNQPQHF
-	14	-	TRBV15	TRBJ2-5	TGTGCCACCAGCAGAGATCTCACCACCGGAACCCAGTACTTC	CATSRDLTTGTQYF
-	14	-	TRBV28	TRBJ2-1	TGTGCCAGCACGGTAAGAGGACCCTACAATGAGCAGTTCTTC	CASTVRGPYNEQFF
TRBD2	16	-	TRBV9	TRBJ2-3	TGTGCCAGCAGCGTAAGGCGAGCGGGAGGACTAGATACGCAGTATTTT	CASSVRRAGGLDTQYF
TRBD1	13	-	TRBV7-6	TRBJ2-7	TGTGCCAGCAGCTCACAGGGGGCCTACGAGCAGTACTTC	CASSSQGAYEQYF
-	14	-	TRBV5-5	TRBJ2-7	TGTGCCAGCAGCGACGCAGACGGAGCCTACGAGCAGTACTTC	CASSDADGAYEQYF
-	16	-	TRBV13	TRBJ2-2	TGTGCCAGCAGCTCGTCCGGGCCAGCCCTGATCGGGGAGCTGTTTTTT	CASSSSGPALIGELFF
-	14	-	TRBV9	TRBJ2-7	TGTGCCAGCAGCGTAGGGAATAGCGGATACGAGCAGTACTTC	CASSVGNSGYEQYF
TRBD2	19	-	TRBV29-1	TRBJ2-1	TGCAGCGTTGAAGGGGGGGCTGCGGCTAGCGGGAGGGCCATCTATGAGCAGTTCTTC	CSVEGGAAASGRAIYEQFF
-	13	-	TRBV7-8	TRBJ1-1	TGTGCCAGCAGCTCTGACTTGGACTCTGAAGCTTTCTTT	CASSSDLDSEAFF
-	14	-	TRBV28	TRBJ1-3	TGTGCCAGCAGTTTATCGGGACCACGGGACACCATATATTTT	CASSLSGPRDTIYF
-	14	-	TRBV10-3	TRBJ1-2	TGTGCCATCAGTGAGTCGGGGGAATACTATGGCTACACCTTC	CAISESGEYYGYTF
-	14	once	TRBV7-9	TRBJ1-3	TGTGCCAGCAGCCCTGACGACGGGGGAAACACCATATATTTT	CASSPDDGGNTIYF
TRBD2	17	-	TRBV19	TRBJ2-1	TGTGCCAGTAGCTTGACTAGCGGGAGGGCCACCCCCGATGAGCAGTTCTTC	CASSLTSGRATPDEQFF
-	17	once	TRBV14	TRBJ2-3	TGTGCCAGCAGCCAAGATCTTGAACAGGGTTTCACAGATACGCAGTATTTT	CASSQDLEQGFTDTQYF
-	15	-	TRBV6-6	TRBJ2-3	TGTGCCAGCAGTGCGTGGGAAGCAGCCACAGATACGCAGTATTTT	CASSAWEAATDTQYF
-	14	-	TRBV11-2	TRBJ2-1	TGTGCCAGCAGCTACGGCATGACTTCCAATGAGCAGTTCTTC	CASSYGMTSNEQFF
TRBD2	14	-	TRBV7-2	TRBJ2-7	TGTGCCAGCAGCCCCGGGGGGGGGATGCACGAGCAGTACTTC	CASSPGGGMHEQYF
TRBD2	15	few	TRBV7-2	TRBJ2-7	TGTGCCAGCAGCCGACTAGCGGGGACATCCTACGAGCAGTACTTC	CASSRLAGTSYEQYF
TRBD1	14	-	TRBV7-6	TRBJ2-7	TGTGCCAGCAGCCTCTCCGGGACAGCTTACGAGCAGTACTTC	CASSLSGTAYEQYF
TRBD2	18	-	TRBV13	TRBJ2-5	TGTGCCAGCAGCTTAAGAAATTGGCGGGAGGGCCTCGAAGAGACCCAGTACTTC	CASSLRNWREGLEETQYF
-	12	-	TRBV5-4	TRBJ2-1	TGTGCCAGCAGCTACAGATTCAATGAGCAGTTCTTC	CASSYRFNEQFF
-	15	-	TRBV5-1	TRBJ1-4	TGCGCCAGCAGCTTAGGCAACCCAACTAATGAAAAACTGTTTTTT	CASSLGNPTNEKLFF
-	10	few	TRBV20-1	TRBJ2-7	TGCAGTGCAATGGATTACGAGCAGTACTTC	CSAMDYEQYF